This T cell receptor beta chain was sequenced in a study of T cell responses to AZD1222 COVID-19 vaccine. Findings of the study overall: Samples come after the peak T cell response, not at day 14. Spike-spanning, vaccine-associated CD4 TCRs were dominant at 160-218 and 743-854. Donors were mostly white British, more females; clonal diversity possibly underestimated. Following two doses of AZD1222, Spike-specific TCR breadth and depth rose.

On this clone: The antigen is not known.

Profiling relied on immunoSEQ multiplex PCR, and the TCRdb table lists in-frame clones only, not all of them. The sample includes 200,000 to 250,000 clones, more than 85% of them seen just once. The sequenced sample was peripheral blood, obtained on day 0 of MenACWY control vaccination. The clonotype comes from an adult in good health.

CDR3 sequence reads: CASSLKAPYEQYF. The CDR3 region has the DNA TGCGCCAGCAGCTTGAAGGCACCCTACGAGCAGTACTTC. The gene calls are TRBV5-1 and TRBJ2-7; D unresolved. Trimming left V 1 base short and J 2 bases short, with 7 bases between. Per the germline V gene, CDR1 is SGHRS and CDR2 is YFSETQ. This CDR3 spans 13 amino acids.